The 2 T cell receptor beta chains listed next were all sequenced from one sample in a study of blood T cell repertoires in COVID-19. The assay was immunoSEQ multiplex PCR, and TCRdb's table has in-frame clones only and misses some. The data show approximately 340,000 clones, approximately 86% seen once. Material: peripheral blood. These receptors all stem from a young man with COVID-19, enrolled during active disease.

This chain uses TRBV1 with TRBJ2-3; TRBD2 is the table's D call and was not checked against the DNA. TRBV1 is a recognized pseudogene. CDR3 length: 18 residues. Here the CDR3 reads CTSSHEGSQRGTTDTQYF. As DNA, the CDR3 is TGCACCAGCAGCCACGAAGGGAGTCAGCGGGGCACCACAGATACGCAGTATTTT.

This rearrangement joins TRBV27 to TRBJ2-5; perhaps TRBD2 as D (6 bases). Looked up from germline, CDR1 is MNHEY and CDR2 is SMNVEV (reference sequence). Between the trimmed V and J ends, which lost 0 bases and 1 base, there was a span of 9 bases. The CDR3 loop spans 15 amino acids. The CDR3 DNA reads TGTGCCAGCAGTTTATCGTACGGGGGCCAAGAGACCCAGTACTTC. The encoded protein is CASSLSYGGQETQYF.